The rows below give T cell receptor beta chains drawn from one sample of a study of T cells after posttransplantation cyclophosphamide. Generated by immunoSEQ multiplex PCR, the TCRdb table keeps only in-frame clones and is missing some. Of 50,000 to 60,000 clones in the sample, under 95% were seen once. Sequencing was done on a sample of PBMCs. These receptor sequences come from a woman between 25 and 40 years old in good health and a related stem cell transplant donor. Each CDR3 is given with its conserved first and last residue. Fields, in order: V gene, clone size, D gene, J gene, CDR3 DNA, CDR3 protein. The D gene is left open where the match is weak. Size tells how often a clone was seen (once, few, many) or the class of an expanded clone, and some rows leave it out.

>TRBV5-1|NA|TRBD1|TRBJ1-4
TGCGCCAGCAGACAGGACAGGGTTAATGAAAAACTGTTTTTT
CASRQDRVNEKLFF
>TRBV5-1|NA|TRBD1|TRBJ1-1
TGCGCCAGCAGCCCGGGACAGGGTGGCACTGAAGCTTTCTTT
CASSPGQGGTEAFF
>TRBV6-1|NA|TRBD1|TRBJ2-7
TGTGCCACCATCGACAGGGCAGTTTCCTACGAGCAGTACTTC
CATIDRAVSYEQYF
>TRBV29-1|NA|NA|TRBJ1-1
TGCAGCGCAGGTACGGTCACTGAAGCTTTCTTT
CSAGTVTEAFF
>TRBV10-3|NA|NA|TRBJ1-2
TGTGCCATCAGGCAGGGGACCTCTAACTATGGCTACACCTTC
CAIRQGTSNYGYTF
>TRBV29-1|NA|NA|TRBJ1-1
TGCAGCGTAGGACAGAGGAACACTGAAGCTTTCTTT
CSVGQRNTEAFF
>TRBV2|NA|NA|TRBJ2-3
TGTGCCAGCAGCGGAGGGTCCTCGCCGACAGATACGCAGTATTTT
CASSGGSSPTDTQYF
>TRBV30|NA|TRBD1|TRBJ1-5
TGTGCCTGGAGTTTTGACAGGGGGGATCAGCCCCAGCATTTT
CAWSFDRGDQPQHF
>TRBV5-1|NA|NA|TRBJ2-1
TGCGCCAGCAGCGTCTTATCAGGGGCCTACAATGAGCAGTTCTTC
CASSVLSGAYNEQFF
>TRBV5-4|NA|TRBD2|TRBJ2-2
TGTGCCAGCAGCTTGCCTAGCGGGAACACCGGGGAGCTGTTTTTT
CASSLPSGNTGELFF
>TRBV7-9|NA|TRBD1|TRBJ2-7
TGTGCCAGCAGCGTGGGACAGGGTTTGAGTAACGAGCAGTACTTC
CASSVGQGLSNEQYF
>TRBV28|few|TRBD2|TRBJ2-3
TGTGCCAGCAGCGGACTAGAGGATACAGATACGCAGTATTTT
CASSGLEDTDTQYF
>TRBV29-1|NA|TRBD1|TRBJ2-7
TGCAGCGCTCGACAGGGGGGTACCTACGAGCAGTACTTC
CSARQGGTYEQYF
>TRBV27|NA|TRBD1|TRBJ1-2
TGTGCCAGCAGTAGACAGGGGTCTTCCTATGGCTACACCTTC
CASSRQGSSYGYTF
>TRBV11-2|few|TRBD2|TRBJ2-7
TGTGCCAGCAGCTGGAAGGTTAGCGGGTCTTGGGGCGAGCAGTACTTC
CASSWKVSGSWGEQYF
>TRBV7-2|NA|NA|TRBJ2-1
TGTGCCAGCAGCCCGACAGAGTCGACTAGAAAGTTCTTC
CASSPTESTRKFF
>TRBV6-4|NA|TRBD2|TRBJ2-7
TGTGCCAGCAGTGCAGAAGCGGGGCCCACCTACGAGCAGTACTTC
CASSAEAGPTYEQYF
>TRBV5-1|NA|NA|TRBJ2-7
TGCGCCAGCAGCTTGGTACCTGGCAGCTACGAGCAGTACTTC
CASSLVPGSYEQYF
>TRBV16|NA|NA|TRBJ1-4
TGTGCCAGCAGCCCCTCCTCCGCGAATGAAAAACTGTTTTTT
CASSPSSANEKLFF
>TRBV7-2|NA|NA|TRBJ2-1
TGTGCCAGCAGCTTAGGACAGCTCTCAGGGGCCAATGAGCAGTTCTTC
CASSLGQLSGANEQFF
>TRBV5-8|NA|NA|TRBJ1-2
TGTGCCAGCAGCTTGGAACGGGGTCCTCACGGCTACACCTTC
CASSLERGPHGYTF
>TRBV4-3|NA|NA|TRBJ2-1
TGCGCCAGCAGCCAAGATCTGGGTGGGGGGAGCCCCATCAATGAGCAGTTCTTC
CASSQDLGGGSPINEQFF
>TRBV18|once|TRBD1|TRBJ1-3
TGTGCCAGCTCACCGGGACAGAGTGGAAACACCATATATTTT
CASSPGQSGNTIYF
>TRBV19|NA|TRBD1|TRBJ1-1
TGTGCCAGTAGTATTCGGACAGGGGTCACTGAAGCTTTCTTT
CASSIRTGVTEAFF
>TRBV12-5|once|NA|TRBJ1-2
TGTGCTAGTGGTTCCACCCGACTGAGATATGGCTACACCTTC
CASGSTRLRYGYTF